A selection of T cell receptor beta chains follows, all from one sample in a study of CD8 T cells in ankylosing spondylitis. One entry per CDR3 protein, called by TCRdb with MiXCR from the 5' RACE reads. The sample has a few hundred thousand distinct CDR3 sequences; roughly 20% are singletons. Source material: blood, either unsorted or a sorted T cell fraction (not recorded which). These receptor sequences come from a male donor with ankylosing spondylitis or in good health (not recorded which). Each CDR3 is given with its conserved first and last residue. The D gene is left open where the match is weak. Clone size is stated in some rows and not others, as once, few, many or a class when expanded.

d_gene,v_gene,j_gene,abundance,CDR3aa,CDR3nt
NA,TRBV29-1,TRBJ2-7,few,CSVEGLDPPYEQYF,TGCAGCGTTGAAGGGTTGGACCCACCCTACGAGCAGTACTTC
TRBD2,TRBV27,TRBJ2-3,few,CAAQRGGLTDTQYF,TGTGCCGCCCAGCGGGGGGGCCTCACAGATACGCAGTATTTT
TRBD1,TRBV7-9,TRBJ2-7,NA,CASSPRVDRGSEQYF,TGTGCCAGCAGTCCCCGTGTGGACAGGGGTAGCGAGCAGTACTTC
TRBD2,TRBV7-2,TRBJ2-5,NA,CASSRTSGGLETQYF,TGTGCCAGCAGCCGAACTAGCGGGGGGCTGGAGACCCAGTACTTC
TRBD1,TRBV20-1,TRBJ2-7,few,CSARGTGSTYEQYF,TGCAGTGCTAGAGGGACAGGATCCACCTACGAGCAGTACTTC
TRBD1,TRBV6-5,TRBJ2-7,few,CASSYGQGLKQYF,TGTGCCAGCAGTTACGGACAGGGGTTGAAGCAGTACTTC
NA,TRBV29-1,TRBJ2-7,once,CSGVDTLYEQYF,TGCAGCGGCGTAGACACGCTCTACGAGCAGTACTTC
TRBD1,TRBV20-1,TRBJ2-7,NA,CSAGEQGAPF,TGCAGTGCTGGCGAACAGGGGGCCCCCTTC
NA,TRBV5-6,TRBJ2-7,NA,CASREWGYSYEQYF,TGTGCCAGCCGGGAGTGGGGTTACTCCTACGAGCAGTACTTC
NA,TRBV7-9,TRBJ2-7,NA,CASSHTQESHYEQYF,TGTGCCAGCAGCCATACACAGGAATCGCACTACGAGCAGTACTTC
NA,TRBV29-1,TRBJ2-7,few,CSVASGTSYEQYF,TGCAGCGTTGCTTCGGGGACTTCCTACGAGCAGTACTTC
NA,TRBV7-6,TRBJ2-7,few,CASSPMDGTYEQYF,TGTGCCAGCAGCCCCATGGACGGGACCTACGAGCAGTACTTC
TRBD1,TRBV9,TRBJ2-3,few,CASSVPDRDLTDTQYF,TGTGCCAGCAGCGTCCCGGACAGGGACCTCACAGATACGCAGTATTTT
TRBD2,TRBV2,TRBJ2-7,NA,CASSEKGTTYEQYF,TGTGCCAGCAGTGAAAAAGGGACTACATACGAGCAGTACTTC
NA,TRBV15,TRBJ2-2,NA,CATSGPNTGELFF,TGTGCCACTTCAGGCCCGAACACCGGGGAGCTGTTTTTT
NA,TRBV28,TRBJ2-3,NA,CASRSPKPDREGDTQYF,TGTGCCAGCAGATCCCCCAAGCCGGACAGGGAGGGAGATACGCAGTATTTT
NA,TRBV10-3,TRBJ2-3,NA,CAISDGLASGADTQYF,TGTGCCATCAGTGATGGGCTAGCGTCTGGCGCAGATACGCAGTATTTT